This entry is about one TCR beta chain. The record originates from a study of technical replicates of blood from a handful of donors. V was clipped by 3 bases and J by 5 bases, with 16 bases between them. The CDR3 is made up of 16 amino acids. CDR1 and CDR2 (germline): SNHLY, FYNNEI. The method was immunoSEQ multiplex PCR; TCRdb's version includes in-frame clones alone and lacks a portion of them. The data hold about 63,000 clones, with around nine tenths observed a single time. The sequenced sample consisted of PBMCs. This chain uses TRBV2 with TRBJ2-2; the D gene is possibly TRBD2 (5 bases). The clonotype was recovered from a human donor in good health. Some clones in this sample may be carry-over from other donors' samples. CDR3 in amino acids: CASSEPGLSGTGELFF. DNA for the CDR3: TGTGCCAGCAGTGAGCCTGGGCTCTCGGGGACCGGGGAGCTGTTTTTT.